This is a list of T cell receptor beta chains from one sample in a study of cytomegalovirus exposure and HLA in healthy donors. Assay used: immunoSEQ multiplex PCR; TCRdb lists only in-frame clones, some missing. The data show 100,000 or so clones, with about 80% seen just once and about 2.2% held by the top ten. Specimen: PBMCs. All receptors derive from a young man in good health and CMV-seronegative. The CDR3 runs from the conserved cysteine through the conserved F or W. The D gene is left open where the match is weak. Some rows have no size entry. The others give once, few or many, or a class for an expanded clone.

TRBD1 TRBJ1-2 once TRBV11-2 TGTGCCAGCAGCTTGACAGGGTACGACTACACCTTC CASSLTGYDYTF
TRBD1 TRBJ1-4 . TRBV5-1 TGCGCCAGCAGCGGATGGACAGGGGGCGTTGAAAAACTGTTTTTT CASSGWTGGVEKLFF
TRBD2 TRBJ2-1 few TRBV7-7 TGTGCCAGCAGCCCCGGACTAGCGGGGGAGCAGTTCTTC CASSPGLAGEQFF
TRBD1 TRBJ2-7 few TRBV6-1 TGTGCCAGCAGTGAAGCCAGGACAGGGGACTGGAGGGAGCAGTACTTC CASSEARTGDWREQYF
. TRBJ1-4 . TRBV4-3 TGCGCCAGCAGCCAAGAGACCGGGTTAGCAACTAATGAAAAACTGTTTTTT CASSQETGLATNEKLFF
. TRBJ1-3 . TRBV5-1 TGCGCCAGCAGCTTGGGATCAGCGGGTGGAAACACCATATATTTT CASSLGSAGGNTIYF
TRBD1 TRBJ1-4 . TRBV10-3 TGTGCCATCAGTGAGTCCAGGGACAGGGACGAAAAACTGTTTTTT CAISESRDRDEKLFF
TRBD2 TRBJ2-7 once TRBV19 TGTGCCAGTGGCGGCTGGACTAGGGGAGCCTACGAGCAGTACTTC CASGGWTRGAYEQYF
. TRBJ2-7 once TRBV5-1 TGCGCCAGCAGCCCACAGTCAGGGCTTCCCGAGCAGTACTTC CASSPQSGLPEQYF
. TRBJ2-2 . TRBV7-6 TGTGCCAGCAGCTTACTTAGCGGAGATGCGAACACCGGGGAGCTGTTTTTT CASSLLSGDANTGELFF
. TRBJ1-1 . TRBV18 TGTGCCAGCTCACCAGGGCAGAACACTGAAGCTTTCTTT CASSPGQNTEAFF
. TRBJ1-3 . TRBV6-5 TGTGCCAGCATCCCGTCGGGTTCTGGAAACACCATATATTTT CASIPSGSGNTIYF
TRBD2 TRBJ2-7 . TRBV5-6 TGTGCCAGCAGCCTTAGCGGGAGCTCCTACGAGCAGTACTTC CASSLSGSSYEQYF
TRBD2 TRBJ2-7 . TRBV30 TGTGCCTGGAGTTATAGCGGGGGGAGATACGAGCAGTACTTC CAWSYSGGRYEQYF
. TRBJ1-2 few TRBV6-6 TGTGCCTCCTCAGATGGGGGCAGGAACTATGGCTACACCTTC CASSDGGRNYGYTF
TRBD1 TRBJ1-5 . TRBV7-8 TGTGCCAGCAGCTTTAGGGACAGAAATCAGCCCCAGCATTTT CASSFRDRNQPQHF
. TRBJ1-5 once TRBV5-8 TGTGCCAGCAGCTTTGAGTCCGGAGGGAATCAGCCCCAGCATTTT CASSFESGGNQPQHF
. TRBJ2-3 . TRBV7-2 TGTGCCAGCAGCTCCCGTCCGGGGGCAGATACGCAGTATTTT CASSSRPGADTQYF
. TRBJ1-5 . TRBV5-6 TGTGCCAGCAGCTTGGGGCATGGCAATCAGCCCCAGCATTTT CASSLGHGNQPQHF
. TRBJ2-1 . TRBV9 TGTGCCAGCAGCGTAGCTCTCGGACAAATGTACAATGAGCAGTTCTTC CASSVALGQMYNEQFF
. TRBJ2-1 . TRBV5-8 TGTGCCAGCAGCTTGGATCCAGGGGCGCACAATGAGCAGTTCTTC CASSLDPGAHNEQFF
TRBD1 TRBJ2-5 . TRBV6-5 TGTGCCAGCAGTGGGTACCCCGGGACAGGGGGGACCCAGTACTTC CASSGYPGTGGTQYF
. TRBJ2-1 . TRBV9 TGTGCCAGCAGCGTAGGGGGGGCGGGGGCATACAATGAGCAGTTCTTC CASSVGGAGAYNEQFF
. TRBJ1-6 . TRBV11-1 TGTGCCAGCAGCTCAAATAATTCACCCCTCCACTTT CASSSNNSPLHF
. TRBJ1-5 . TRBV28 TGTGCCAGCAGTTCCCTGGGACTTATGGCCAATCAGCCCCAGCATTTT CASSSLGLMANQPQHF
. TRBJ1-2 once TRBV14 TGTGCCAGCAGCCAGACCGCAGCGGGCTACACCTTC CASSQTAAGYTF
. TRBJ1-3 . TRBV29-1 TGCAGCGTTGAAGCCGGTCTGAGAAACACCATATATTTT CSVEAGLRNTIYF
TRBD2 TRBJ2-3 . TRBV19 TGTGCCAGTAGCAGGACTAGCGGGAGCATAGATACGCAGTATTTT CASSRTSGSIDTQYF
TRBD2 TRBJ2-1 . TRBV6-7 TGTGCCAGCAGTTACCTAGCGGGAGGGGGTTGCTCCTACAATGAGCAGTTCTTC CASSYLAGGGCSYNEQFF
TRBD1 TRBJ2-2 . TRBV28 TGTGCCAGCAGTCTTGGGACAGGGACTATGACGAACACCGGGGAGCTGTTTTTT CASSLGTGTMTNTGELFF
. TRBJ2-1 few TRBV4-1 TGCGCCAGCAGCCATCCCCAGCGGGCCCCCTACAATGAGCAGTTCTTC CASSHPQRAPYNEQFF
. TRBJ1-5 . TRBV5-6 TGTGCCAGCAGCTTATGGGGAGGGGTAGGGAGGCCCCAGCATTTT CASSLWGGVGRPQHF
. TRBJ1-3 . TRBV9 TGTGCCAGCAGCTCCCGTACCGGGGATGGAAACACCATATATTTT CASSSRTGDGNTIYF
TRBD1 TRBJ2-5 . TRBV6-5 TGTGCCAGTGAGAAACAGGGGGAAGAGACCCAGTACTTC CASEKQGEETQYF
TRBD1 TRBJ2-7 once TRBV18 TGTGCCAGCTCACCGACAGGGAACCACGAGCAGTACTTC CASSPTGNHEQYF
. TRBJ1-4 . TRBV29-1 TGCAGCGTTTCCCGGGGAGAGGGCGAAAAACTGTTTTTT CSVSRGEGEKLFF
. TRBJ2-5 . TRBV23-1 TGCGCCAGCAGTCATCCCCCCCCCGGGGAGTACCAAGAGACCCAGTACTTC CASSHPPPGEYQETQYF
TRBD2 TRBJ2-7 . TRBV28 TGTGCCAGCTCTACTGGACTAGCGGGCATCTACGAGCAGTACTTC CASSTGLAGIYEQYF
. TRBJ1-2 . TRBV10-2 TGCGCCAGCAGTGAGGACAGAGATGGCTACACCTTC CASSEDRDGYTF
TRBD2 TRBJ2-3 medium-sized TRBV14 TGTGCCAGCAGCCAACTAGCGGGAGGAACAGATACGCAGTATTTT CASSQLAGGTDTQYF
. TRBJ1-2 . TRBV4-1 TGCGCCAGCAGCCAAGGCAGTACAGCTAACTATGGCTACACCTTC CASSQGSTANYGYTF
. TRBJ2-6 few TRBV9 TGTGCCAGCAGCGTGGGCAGCTCTGGGGCCAACGTCCTGACTTTC CASSVGSSGANVLTF
TRBD2 TRBJ2-3 . TRBV7-2 TGTGCCAGCACCCTAGGACTAGCGGGGACGGATACGCAGTATTTT CASTLGLAGTDTQYF
. TRBJ1-2 . TRBV19 TGTGCCAGTAGTATCGGGATGCGGTCTTGGGGCTACACCTTC CASSIGMRSWGYTF
TRBD1 TRBJ2-7 few TRBV6-6 TGTGCAAGCAGGGGGCCCGGTAGCTCCTACGAGCAGTACTTC CASRGPGSSYEQYF
TRBD2 TRBJ2-3 . TRBV5-1 TGCGCCAGCAACCTTTTAGCGGGGAGCACAGATACGCAGTATTTT CASNLLAGSTDTQYF
TRBD1 TRBJ1-2 . TRBV5-1 TGCGCCAGCAGCTTCGCGACAGGGTTAGACGGCTACACCTTC CASSFATGLDGYTF
. TRBJ1-5 few TRBV28 TGTGCCAGCAGTTTAAGGGGGTATAGCAATCAGCCCCAGCATTTT CASSLRGYSNQPQHF
. TRBJ1-2 once TRBV30 TGTGCCTGGAGTGTATTGGCAGTTGGCTACACCTTC CAWSVLAVGYTF
TRBD1 TRBJ2-5 . TRBV9 TGTGCCAGCAGCGCTGGGGCCCAGGGGGCCCTACAAGAGACCCAGTACTTC CASSAGAQGALQETQYF